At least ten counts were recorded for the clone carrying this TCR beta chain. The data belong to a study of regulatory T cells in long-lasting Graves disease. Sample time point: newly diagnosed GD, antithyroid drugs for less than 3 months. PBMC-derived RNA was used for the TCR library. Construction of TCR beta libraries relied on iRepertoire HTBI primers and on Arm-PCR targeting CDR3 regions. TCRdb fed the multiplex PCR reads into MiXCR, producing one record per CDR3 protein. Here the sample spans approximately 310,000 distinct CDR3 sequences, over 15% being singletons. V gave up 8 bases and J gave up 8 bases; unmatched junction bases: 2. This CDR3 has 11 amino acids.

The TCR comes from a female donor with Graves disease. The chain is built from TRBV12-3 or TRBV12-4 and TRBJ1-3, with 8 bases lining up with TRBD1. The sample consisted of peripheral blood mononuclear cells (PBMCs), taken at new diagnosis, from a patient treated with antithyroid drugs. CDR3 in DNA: TGTGCCAGCGGACAGGGTTACACCATATATTTT. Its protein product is CASGQGYTIYF.